These 32 T cell receptor beta chains came from one sample sequenced in a study of blood T cells in healthy people across ages. With a J-beta primer mix and a sample-barcoded 5' primer, a second PCR ran 7 to 11 cycles. One entry per CDR3 protein results from TCRdb running MiXCR on the 5' RACE reads. This repertoire shows approximately 690,000 distinct CDR3 sequences, around 43% found once; its top ten account for 25% to 35%. The sequenced material came from blood. The receptors shown here come from a man of 80 years or more in good health.

Concerning this clonotype: This clone may be a read error of a much larger clone one base away. The rearrangement joins TRBV29-1 to TRBJ2-3; weak D call: TRBD2 (6 bases). The CDR3 totals 13 residues. CDR1 is SQVTM and CDR2 is ANQGSEA in the germline V gene. This CDR3 reads CGVDRGNADTQYF. Written as DNA, the CDR3 is TGCGGCGTTGATCGGGGGAATGCAGATACGCAGTATTTT.

This clonotype was counted between two and nine times. This chain links TRBV7-2 with TRBJ2-1, with 8 bases aligning to TRBD2. CDR3 length: 17 residues. Per the germline V gene, CDR1 is SGHTA and CDR2 is FQGNSA. V lost 1 base and J lost 5; bases outside the gene matches: 10. The CDR3 sequence: CASSLGGAGEGNNEQFF. Here the CDR3 DNA reads TGTGCCAGCAGCTTAGGCGGAGCGGGAGAGGGGAACAATGAGCAGTTCTTC.

This clonotype was picked up a small number of times. The chain is built from TRBV7-8 and TRBJ2-5; TRBD2 matches at 15 bases. This CDR3 has 17 amino acids. The germline gives CDR1 SGHVS, CDR2 FQNEAQ. The V segment lost 5 bases and the J segment 4 bases; nucleotides outside the gene matches: 8. CDR3 nucleotides: TGTGCCAGCAGCCGGGGACTAGCGGGAGGAGGGACAGAGACCCAGTACTTC. This sequence encodes CASSRGLAGGGTETQYF.

As to this clonotype: A clone one base away is much larger, so this may be a read error. The chain joins TRBV7-9 to TRBJ2-7, with D perhaps matching TRBD2 (6 bases). The CDR3 totals 14 residues. Trimming left V 6 bases short and J 0 bases short, with 12 bases between. In germline, CDR1 is SEHNR, CDR2 FQNEAQ (reference sequence). CDR3 DNA: TGTGCCAGCAGGTACGGGACTTCCTCCTACGAGCAGTACTTC. Its protein is CASRYGTSSYEQYF. Combining the CDR3 with reference TRBV7-9 and TRBJ2-7 gives the whole variable domain DTGVSQNPRHKITKRGQNVTFRCDPISEHNRLYWYRQTLGQGPEFLTYFQNEAQLEKSRLLSDRFSAERPKGSFSTLEIQRTEQGDSAMYLCASRYGTSSYEQYFGPGTRLTVT.

In its sample, this clonotype was seen a few times. This chain links TRBV7-2 with TRBJ2-1; 15 positions match TRBD2. With 6 bases clipped from V and 2 bases from J, the junction kept 8 bases outside the gene matches. CDR3 length: 18 residues. CDR1 and CDR2 from the germline V gene are SGHTA and FQGNSA. The CDR3 DNA sequence: TGTGCCAGCAGATCCGGGACTAGCGGGGGGAGAACCTACAATGAGCAGTTCTTC. It yields the protein CASRSGTSGGRTYNEQFF.

The chain employs TRBV4-1 and TRBJ2-5; no clear D. CDR1 MGHRA and CDR2 YSYEKL come from the germline V gene. CDR3 length: 15 amino acids. Trimming removed 1 base from V and 1 base from J, with 10 bases in between. The CDR3: CASSQALTSQETQYF. The CDR3 bases are TGCGCCAGCAGCCAAGCGCTAACGTCCCAAGAGACCCAGTACTTC.

There are a few counts of this clonotype. The V call is TRBV7-2, the J call TRBJ2-1, with 9 nucleotides matching TRBD1. The CDR3 runs 14 residues. Germline assignment: CDR1 SGHTA and CDR2 FQGNSA. The V segment lost 5 bases and the J segment 9 bases; nucleotides outside the gene matches: 8. CDR3 sequence: CASSISQGAVEQFF. CDR3 bases: TGTGCCAGCAGCATCTCACAGGGGGCGGTTGAGCAGTTCTTC.

The rearrangement joins TRBV2 to TRBJ2-7; the D gene is possibly TRBD2 (6 bases). Trimming removed 6 bases from V and 12 bases from J, with 21 bases in between. Germline loops: CDR1 SNHLY, CDR2 FYNNEI. This CDR3 is 13 amino acids long. The CDR3 nucleotides read TGTGCCAGCAGAAAAGGGGTGGGGGAGGCCGTGTACTTC. Protein sequence: CASRKGVGEAVYF. Combining the CDR3 with reference TRBV2 and TRBJ2-7 gives the whole variable domain EPEVTQTPSHQVTQMGQEVILRCVPISNHLYFYWYRQILGQKVEFLVSFYNNEISEKSEIFDDQFSVERPDGSNFTLKIRSTKLEDSAMYFCASRKGVGEAVYFGPGTRLTVT.

This chain joins TRBV20-1 and TRBJ2-4, with D perhaps given as TRBD1 or TRBD2 (5 bases each). The J call may be faulty, since TRBJ2-7 better matches the DNA end. CDR1 is DFQATT and CDR2 is SNEGSKA in the germline V gene (reference sequence). The CDR3 runs 15 residues. The CDR3 bases are TGCAGTGCTACCGGCCGGGGACGGGTTTTCTACGAGCAGTACTTC. It translates to CSATGRGRVFYEQYF.

This clonotype was observed many times. The CDR3 nucleotides read TGCAGTGCCAGACGTGGCTACAATGAGCAGTTCTTC. The encoded protein is CSARRGYNEQFF. The chain recombines TRBV20-1 with TRBJ2-1; D is unresolved. Germline lookup yields CDR1 DFQATT and CDR2 SNEGSKA (reference sequence). V lost 6 bases and J 3 bases, leaving 9 bases between the germline ends. CDR3 length equals 12 residues.

This clonotype was observed a few times. This chain links TRBV7-9 with TRBJ2-3; D might be TRBD1 or TRBD2, each matching 7 bases. Germline V CDR1 and CDR2: SEHNR, FQNEAQ (reference sequence). The CDR3 sequence is 15 residues long. The germline V and J ends were trimmed by 3 bases and 0 bases, with 10 bases remaining between them. The CDR3 is CASSFRGGSTDTQYF. The CDR3 nucleotides are TGTGCCAGCAGCTTCAGGGGGGGGAGCACAGATACGCAGTATTTT. The full variable domain, rest sourced from reference TRBV7-9 and TRBJ2-3, is DTGVSQNPRHKITKRGQNVTFRCDPISEHNRLYWYRQTLGQGPEFLTYFQNEAQLEKSRLLSDRFSAERPKGSFSTLEIQRTEQGDSAMYLCASSFRGGSTDTQYFGPGTRLTVL.

This clonotype has only a few counts. This chain joins TRBV4-2 and TRBJ2-1, with 15 bases lining up with TRBD2. This CDR3 is built from 17 residues. CDR1 LGHNA and CDR2 YNFKEQ come from the germline V gene. V lost 0 bases, J lost 7 bases, and 4 bases stayed unmatched. CDR3 sequence reads: CASSQDGTSGGKNEQFF. The CDR3 nucleotides are TGTGCCAGCAGCCAAGACGGGACTAGCGGGGGGAAGAATGAGCAGTTCTTC.

This clonotype came up a few times. The chain recombines TRBV29-1 with TRBJ1-3; D perhaps matches TRBD1 (6 bases). V shed 6 bases and J shed 1 base, with 7 bases lying between them. CDR3 length equals 12 residues. Per germline, CDR1 SQVTM and CDR2 ANQGSEA. The CDR3 reads CSVGQSGNTIYF. The CDR3 nucleotides are TGCAGCGTAGGACAGTCTGGAAACACCATATATTTT.

This clonotype was recorded a few times. The gene calls are TRBV6-2 or TRBV6-3 and TRBJ2-1; unclear D gene. Germline CDR1 and CDR2: MNHEY and SVGEGT. Trimming left V 5 bases short and J 7 bases short, with 6 bases between. CDR3 length equals 11 residues. The CDR3 reads CASSVQNEQFF. The CDR3 nucleotides are TGTGCCAGCAGTGTCCAAAATGAGCAGTTCTTC.

This clonotype turned up a few times. The J gene is TRBJ2-3, the V gene TRBV28; the D gene is possibly TRBD1 (6 bases). The CDR3 loop spans 15 amino acids. V gave up 7 bases and J gave up 2 bases, with 16 bases separating them. Germline CDR1 is MDHEN and CDR2 is SYDVKM. Here the CDR3 DNA reads TGTGCCAGCACGCCGTCCAGGGGTCCCACAGATACGCAGTATTTT. Amino acids: CASTPSRGPTDTQYF.

V is TRBV5-1 and J is TRBJ2-1, with 10 bases lining up with TRBD2. Germline lookup yields CDR1 SGHRS and CDR2 YFSETQ. Unmatched junction bases numbered 8, after V lost 3 bases and J lost 5 bases. The CDR3 contains 16 residues. The CDR3 protein is CASSWGLAGADNEQFF. The CDR3 DNA reads TGCGCCAGCAGCTGGGGTCTAGCGGGGGCGGACAATGAGCAGTTCTTC.

This clonotype was seen ten or more times. The V call is TRBV27, the J call TRBJ2-1, with TRBD2 matching 14 bases. The CDR3 loop spans 18 amino acids. Per the germline V gene, CDR1 is MNHEY and CDR2 is SMNVEV (reference sequence). V gave up 1 base and J gave up 7 bases; unmatched junction bases: 9. The chain's CDR3 is CASSLFPRTSGRLNEQFF. CDR3 DNA sequence: TGTGCCAGCAGTTTATTTCCCCGGACTAGCGGGAGGTTGAATGAGCAGTTCTTC.

This chain links TRBV7-9 with TRBJ2-5; D is possibly TRBD1 (6 bases). From germline, CDR1 is SEHNR and CDR2 FQNEAQ (reference sequence). The CDR3 extends over 14 amino acids. V was clipped by 5 bases and J by 11 bases, with 21 bases between them. The CDR3 bases are TGTGCCAGCAGCCGAGTTTCGAGGGACAATGAGCAGTACTTC. It encodes CASSRVSRDNEQYF.

This clonotype was seen more than once but under ten times. This sequence joins TRBV20-1 and TRBJ1-6; no reliable D call. With 6 bases removed from V and 5 bases from J, the gap between germline ends came to 23 bases. The CDR3 covers 17 residues. The germline V gene has CDR1 DFQATT and CDR2 SNEGSKA (reference sequence). The DNA for the CDR3 is TGCAGTGCCGCTGAGAGGACTTGGGTGTTGAATAATTCACCCCTCCACTTT. Protein product: CSAAERTWVLNNSPLHF.

The table lists this clonotype with a few counts. The chain links TRBV29-1 to TRBJ2-3; weak D call: TRBD1 (6 bases). The germline CDR1 and CDR2 sequences are SQVTM and ANQGSEA. Trimming cost V 1 base and J 7 bases, with 12 bases left between them. This CDR3 is 13 amino acids long. The CDR3: CSVEVFTGNTQYF. The CDR3 coding sequence is TGCAGCGTTGAAGTGTTTACAGGGAATACGCAGTATTTT.

CDR3 residues: CASSKTREETQYF. The CDR3 region has the DNA TGTGCCAGCAGTAAAACGAGGGAAGAGACCCAGTACTTC. The V and J genes are TRBV2 and TRBJ2-5; weak D call: TRBD2 (5 bases). This CDR3 spans 13 amino acids. V lost 5 bases to trimming and J lost 3 bases, with 10 bases between them. In germline, CDR1 is SNHLY, CDR2 FYNNEI.

The genes are TRBV5-1 and TRBJ2-7; 14 bases are shared with TRBD2. From germline, CDR1 is SGHRS and CDR2 YFSETQ. V gave up 0 bases and J gave up 5 bases; unmatched junction bases: 7. The CDR3 spans 17 residues. CDR3 amino acids: CASSLGAGLAGGDEQYF. Written as DNA, the CDR3 is TGCGCCAGCAGCTTGGGAGCCGGACTAGCGGGAGGAGACGAGCAGTACTTC.

The chain is built from TRBV9 and TRBJ2-1; 13 positions match TRBD2. J was trimmed by 4 bases and V by 4 bases; bases with no gene match: 8. Germline V CDR1 and CDR2: SGDLS, YYNGEE. This CDR3 contains 17 residues. The CDR3, as DNA: TGTGCCAGCAGCCGAGGGACTAGCGGGACTCATTACAATGAGCAGTTCTTC. It codes for CASSRGTSGTHYNEQFF.

V is TRBV6-2 or TRBV6-3 and J is TRBJ2-7; TRBD1 matches at 8 bases. The J call is in doubt because the DNA end fits TRBJ2-5 better. Germline V CDR1 and CDR2: MNHEY, SVGEGT. CDR3 size: 14 residues. This CDR3 is CASSYGGGTGTQYF. The CDR3 coding sequence is TGTGCCAGCAGTTACGGCGGAGGGACAGGGACCCAGTACTTC.

This clonotype was found once. With a much larger clone just one base away, this may be a read error. The chain is built from TRBV29-1 and TRBJ2-7; 8 nucleotides match TRBD1. The CDR3 has 16 amino acids. Per the germline V gene, CDR1 is SQVTM and CDR2 is ANQGSEA. The V and J ends lost 5 bases and 7 bases, in that order; junction bases with no gene match: 19. This CDR3 is CSVPSVAGGAYNEQYF. In nucleotides, the CDR3 is TGCAGCGTTCCATCCGTAGCAGGGGGCGCCTACAATGAGCAGTACTTC.

This clonotype was counted at least ten times. The CDR3 nucleotides are TGCAGCGTTGGTGGCCCCAAGACTAGAGTCCCGGAGACCCAGTACTTC. Amino acids: CSVGGPKTRVPETQYF. The chain carries TRBV29-1 and TRBJ2-5; D may be TRBD2 (6 bases). CDR1 is SQVTM, CDR2 ANQGSEA, per germline. This CDR3 region has 16 residues. V dropped 4 bases and J dropped 5 bases, with 23 bases sitting between them.

On this clonotype itself: A single base separates this from a much larger clone, so it may be a read error. The genes are TRBV29-1 and TRBJ1-2; 7 nucleotides agree with TRBD1. Looked up from germline, CDR1 is SQVTM and CDR2 is ANQGSEA. This CDR3 is 15 amino acids long. This CDR3 reads CGVEDLPGGTYGYTF. CDR3 in DNA: TGCGGCGTTGAAGATCTTCCAGGGGGAACCTATGGCTACACCTTC.

V and J are TRBV20-1 and TRBJ1-1; TRBD1 matches at 10 bases. Germline CDR1 is DFQATT and CDR2 is SNEGSKA (reference sequence). Unmatched junction bases numbered 6, after V lost 5 bases and J lost 9 bases. This CDR3 spans 12 amino acids. CDR3 in DNA: TGCAGTGCTGCCGGGACAGGGGATCAAGCTTTCTTT. This encodes CSAAGTGDQAFF.

The chain uses TRBV20-1 and TRBJ2-7; 8 nucleotides align to TRBD2. CDR1 and CDR2 from the germline V gene are DFQATT and SNEGSKA (reference sequence). J gave up 2 bases and V 0 bases, and 12 bases lay outside the gene matches. The CDR3 covers 17 residues. The CDR3 DNA reads as TGCAGTGCTAGAGATGTAAGGCGGGAGGACCTTCCCTACGAGCAGTACTTC. Protein product: CSARDVRREDLPYEQYF.

The chain couples TRBV5-1 to TRBJ1-2, with 11 bases aligning to TRBD1. Germline CDR1 is SGHRS and CDR2 is YFSETQ. This CDR3 spans 11 amino acids. Trimming took 9 bases from V and 10 from J; bases not matched to a gene: 5. CDR3 DNA sequence: TGCGCCAATGGACAGGGGGCGGCCTACACCTTC. It codes for CANGQGAAYTF.

The chain joins TRBV20-1 to TRBJ2-3; a weak D match, TRBD1 (5 bases). Trimming stripped 5 bases from V and 1 base from J, with 16 bases between. The germline CDR1 and CDR2 sequences are DFQATT and SNEGSKA (reference sequence). The CDR3 runs 15 residues. This CDR3 reads CSAGARSPRTDTQYF. CDR3 nucleotide sequence: TGCAGTGCTGGGGCCCGGTCGCCCCGCACAGATACGCAGTATTTT.

The table lists this clonotype with a few counts. This chain links TRBV18 with TRBJ2-7, with 8 bases that match TRBD2. In germline, CDR1 is KGHSH, CDR2 LQKENI. V lost 6 bases and J lost 5; bases outside the gene matches: 12. The CDR3 runs 15 residues. CDR3 sequence reads: CASSRKAGDDNEQYF. DNA of the CDR3: TGTGCCAGCTCTCGTAAAGCGGGAGATGATAACGAGCAGTACTTC.